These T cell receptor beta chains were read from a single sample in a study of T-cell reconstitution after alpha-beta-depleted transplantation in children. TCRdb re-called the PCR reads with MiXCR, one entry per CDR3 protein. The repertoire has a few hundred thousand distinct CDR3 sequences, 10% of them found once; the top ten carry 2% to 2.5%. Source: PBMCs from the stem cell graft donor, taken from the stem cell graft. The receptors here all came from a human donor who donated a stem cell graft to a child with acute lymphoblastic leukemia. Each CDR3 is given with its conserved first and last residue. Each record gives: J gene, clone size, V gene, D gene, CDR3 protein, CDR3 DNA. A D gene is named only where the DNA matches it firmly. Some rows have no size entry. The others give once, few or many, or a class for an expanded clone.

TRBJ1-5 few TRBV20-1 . CSASPGQPHQPQHF TGCAGTGCTAGTCCCGGTCAACCACATCAGCCCCAGCATTTT
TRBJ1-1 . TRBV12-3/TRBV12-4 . CASSPLNTEAFF TGTGCCAGCAGCCCCCTGAACACTGAAGCTTTCTTT
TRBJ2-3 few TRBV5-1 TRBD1 CASSMGQGVSGGETQYF TGCGCCAGCAGCATGGGACAGGGGGTGAGTGGAGGCGAAACGCAGTATTTT
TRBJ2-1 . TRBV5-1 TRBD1 CASSLVYGQGRDEQFF TGCGCCAGCAGCTTGGTGTACGGACAGGGACGTGATGAGCAGTTCTTC
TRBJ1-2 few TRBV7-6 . CASSSRRNYGYTF TGTGCCAGCAGCTCTCGACGGAACTATGGCTACACCTTC
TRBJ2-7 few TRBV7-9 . CASSYGGGRGEQYF TGTGCCAGCAGCTATGGTGGAGGTCGTGGCGAGCAGTACTTC
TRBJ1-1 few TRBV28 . CASSPIVGLGLDTEAFF TGTGCCAGCAGTCCAATCGTGGGGCTGGGGCTTGACACTGAAGCTTTCTTT
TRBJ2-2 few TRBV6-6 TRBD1 CASGQGGTGELFF TGTGCCAGCGGACAGGGGGGTACCGGGGAGCTGTTTTTT
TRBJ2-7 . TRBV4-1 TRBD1 CASSQGDREGVEQYF TGCGCCAGCAGCCAAGGGGACAGGGAAGGAGTCGAGCAGTACTTC
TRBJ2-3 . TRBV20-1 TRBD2 CSASRGGSITDTQYF TGCAGTGCTAGTCGGGGCGGGAGTATCACAGATACGCAGTATTTT
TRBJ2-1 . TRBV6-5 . CASSYSGGAFNEQFF TGTGCCAGCAGTTACTCAGGGGGGGCCTTCAATGAGCAGTTCTTC
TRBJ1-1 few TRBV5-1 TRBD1 CASTRQGRGDTEAFF TGCGCCAGCACCCGACAGGGAAGGGGGGACACTGAAGCTTTCTTT
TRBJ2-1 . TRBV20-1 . CSARDQGMATSYNEQFF TGCAGTGCTAGAGATCAGGGTATGGCAACCTCCTACAATGAGCAGTTCTTC
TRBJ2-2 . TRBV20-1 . CSARVDKNTGELFF TGCAGTGCTAGAGTGGACAAAAACACCGGGGAGCTGTTTTTT